These 8 T cell receptor beta chains share one sample of origin, sequenced in a study of blood T cells in healthy people across ages. A J-beta primer mix and a sample-barcoded 5' primer were used in a second PCR of about 7 to 12 cycles. In TCRdb, the 5' RACE reads were re-called with MiXCR into one record per CDR3 protein. The table has hundreds of thousands of distinct CDR3 sequences, about 56% seen once. Sequenced sample: blood. The receptor source for this set is a man aged 35 to 55 in good health.

This clonotype turned up a few times. The J gene is TRBJ1-1, the V gene TRBV13; possible D gene TRBD1, 6 bases. Trimming cost V 5 bases and J 3 bases, with 19 bases left between them. Germline-derived CDR1 and CDR2 are PRHDT and FYEKMQ (reference sequence). The CDR3 extends over 16 amino acids. The CDR3 DNA reads as TGTGCCAGCAGCCTTTGGACAGCCCTAGAACACACTGAAGCTTTCTTT. Protein: CASSLWTALEHTEAFF.

This clonotype was detected a few times. The rearrangement uses TRBV6-2 or TRBV6-3 and TRBJ2-5; 7 nucleotides match TRBD2. J lost 2 bases, V lost 4 bases, and 7 bases had no gene match. The germline V gene encodes CDR1 MNHEY and CDR2 SVGEGT. CDR3 length equals 15 residues. The CDR3 bases are TGTGCCAGCAGTTCCCTGGGGAGGGGACAAGAGACCCAGTACTTC. This translates into CASSSLGRGQETQYF.

The genes are TRBV6-6 and TRBJ2-1, with TRBD2 matching 11 bases. V lost 6 bases and J lost 4; bases outside the gene matches: 5. This CDR3 comprises 15 residues. CDR1 MNHNY and CDR2 SVGAGI come from the germline V gene (reference sequence). The CDR3 is CASSHTSGGYNEQFF. The CDR3 nucleotides are TGTGCCAGCAGCCACACTAGCGGGGGATACAATGAGCAGTTCTTC.

This clonotype came up a few times. The V gene is TRBV20-1, the J gene TRBJ2-7; 10 nucleotides match TRBD2. The CDR3 contains 15 residues. CDR1 is DFQATT, CDR2 SNEGSKA, per germline (reference sequence). The V and J ends lost 1 base and 4 bases, in that order; junction bases with no gene match: 7. For the CDR3, the DNA is TGCAGTGCTAGAGGGGAGCGGGAGGGCCTATACGAGCAGTACTTC. Protein sequence: CSARGEREGLYEQYF.

V usage is TRBV6-5 and J usage is TRBJ2-1, with 14 nucleotides matching TRBD2. V trimming: 4 bases; J trimming: 8 bases; junction bases outside the gene matches: 7. The CDR3 sequence is 16 residues long. CDR1 and CDR2 from the germline V gene are MNHEY and SVGAGI. The CDR3 loop is CASSSRLAGGFDEQFF. Written as DNA, the CDR3 is TGTGCCAGCAGTTCACGACTAGCGGGGGGGTTTGATGAGCAGTTCTTC.

This clonotype was counted only a few times. This chain connects TRBV6-2 or TRBV6-3 to TRBJ2-7; D not resolved. Trimming removed 7 bases from V and 1 base from J, with 17 bases in between. There are 15 residues in the CDR3. The germline V gene encodes CDR1 MNHEY and CDR2 SVGEGT. The CDR3 loop is CASTKGWEQSYEQYF. Here the CDR3 DNA reads TGTGCCAGCACCAAAGGATGGGAACAATCCTACGAGCAGTACTTC.

This chain links TRBV6-2 or TRBV6-3 with TRBJ1-2; the match to TRBD1 covers 8 bases. J lost 4 bases, V lost 2 bases, and 6 bases had no gene match. Germline CDR1 is MNHEY and CDR2 is SVGEGT. The CDR3 spans 15 residues. Here the CDR3 DNA reads TGTGCCAGCAGTTACACGACAGGGGAGCGCTATGGCTACACCTTC. Translation gives CASSYTTGERYGYTF.

The J gene is TRBJ2-3, the V gene TRBV11-3; D unresolved. The CDR3 consists of 13 residues. Germline V gives CDR1 SGHNT, CDR2 YENEEA. Trimming cost V 2 bases and J 6 bases, with 9 bases left between them. CDR3: CASSLFFEDTQYF. CDR3 nucleotide sequence: TGTGCCAGCAGCTTATTCTTTGAGGATACGCAGTATTTT.